These T cell receptor beta chains were read from a single sample in a study of blood T cells in healthy people across ages. MiXCR, run by TCRdb on the 5' RACE reads, gives a single entry per CDR3 protein. This sample has some 1.4 million distinct CDR3 sequences; 42% occur once, and the top ten carry 7.9%. Sample: blood. These receptors originate from a woman under 30 in good health. Each CDR3 is given with its conserved first and last residue. The D gene is left open where the match is weak. Clone size is not always given. Where it is, it says once, few, many or a class for expanded clones.

CDR3 protein	CDR3 DNA	clone size	V gene	D gene	J gene
CASSTLLGTRSRETQYF	TGTGCCAGCAGCACCCTCCTCGGGACTAGAAGCCGGGAGACCCAGTACTTC	few	TRBV6-1	TRBD2	TRBJ2-5
CASSLEEGGLSYNEQFF	TGTGCCAGCAGCTTGGAGGAAGGCGGACTCAGCTACAATGAGCAGTTCTTC	-	TRBV5-6	-	TRBJ2-1
CASSLGQASGNTIYF	TGCGCCAGCAGCCTCGGACAGGCCTCTGGAAACACCATATATTTT	-	TRBV4-1	TRBD1	TRBJ1-3
CSAAPGLLVADTQYF	TGCAGTGCTGCCCCGGGACTTTTGGTTGCAGATACGCAGTATTTT	-	TRBV20-1	-	TRBJ2-3
CASSGTEGTNSPLHF	TGTGCCAGCAGTGGCACGGAGGGTACAAATTCACCCCTCCACTTT	-	TRBV6-1	-	TRBJ1-6
CSASNAGSAYNERFF	TGCAGTGCTAGTAACGCGGGAAGCGCCTACAATGAGCGGTTCTTC	-	TRBV20-1	-	TRBJ2-1
CSAGPSGSYNEQYF	TGCAGCGCCGGACCCAGCGGTTCCTACAATGAGCAGTACTTC	-	TRBV29-1	-	TRBJ2-7
CASSPAATGSGDTQYF	TGTGCCAGCAGCCCGGCCGCGACAGGTTCGGGAGATACGCAGTATTTT	few	TRBV7-2	-	TRBJ2-3
CSARDRTGQISYEQYF	TGCAGTGCTAGAGATCGGACGGGACAGATCTCCTACGAGCAGTACTTC	-	TRBV20-1	TRBD1	TRBJ2-7
CASSVAVAEQFF	TGTGCCAGCAGCGTCGCGGTAGCGGAGCAGTTCTTC	few	TRBV7-9	-	TRBJ2-1
CSAILGKATQYF	TGCAGTGCGATACTGGGAAAAGCGACCCAGTACTTC	-	TRBV20-1	-	TRBJ2-5
CASSGGSGTYYEQYF	TGTGCCAGCAGCGGGGGATCCGGGACCTACTACGAGCAGTACTTC	few	TRBV7-9	-	TRBJ2-7
CATPGQGLSTDTQYF	TGTGCCACGCCGGGACAGGGGCTTTCCACAGATACGCAGTATTTT	few	TRBV7-9	TRBD1	TRBJ2-3
CASSDQGVRNEAFF	TGCGCCAGCAGTGACCAGGGGGTTAGGAATGAAGCTTTCTTT	few	TRBV10-1	TRBD1	TRBJ1-1